Presented here are 27 T cell receptor beta chains from one specimen sequenced in a study of T cells in Graves' hyperthyroidism and ophthalmopathy. Amplification yielded TCR beta CDR3 regions, with RNA transcripts as the source. During a first-round RT-PCR of the TCR CDR3, the HTBI primer set was used. Using its own MiXCR run on the multiplex PCR reads, TCRdb lists one record per CDR3 protein. The sample contains hundreds of thousands of distinct CDR3 sequences, roughly 40% of which appear only once. The specimen was blood. These receptors were taken from a man aged 18 to 29 with Graves' hyperthyroidism.

The chain uses TRBV7-9 and TRBJ2-7; 9 bases map to TRBD1. The germline gives CDR1 SEHNR, CDR2 FQNEAQ (reference sequence). This CDR3 region has 16 residues. The V and J ends lost 5 bases and 5 bases, in that order; junction bases with no gene match: 13. For the CDR3, the DNA is TGTGCCAGCAGCCTGGGTTCCGGGACAGGGATGAACGAGCAGTACTTC. Amino acids: CASSLGSGTGMNEQYF.

V gene TRBV12-3 or TRBV12-4 combines with J gene TRBJ2-7; D possibly uses TRBD1 or TRBD2 (5 bases each). The length of the CDR3 is 13 residues. Trimming took 3 bases from V and 6 from J, leaving 12 bases between them. The CDR3 loop reads CASSFGGESEQYF. CDR3 DNA sequence: TGTGCCAGCAGTTTTGGGGGAGAAAGCGAGCAGTACTTC.

In this sample, this clonotype turned up a few times. J is TRBJ2-5 and V is TRBV5-1; TRBD1 matches at 7 bases. V shed 4 bases and J 1 base; nucleotides not matched to a gene: 4. The CDR3 length is 14 residues. Germline CDR1 reads SGHRS; CDR2 reads YFSETQ. The CDR3 nucleotides are TGCGCCAGCAGCATGGACAGGCCCCAAGAGACCCAGTACTTC. Its translation is CASSMDRPQETQYF.

The chain recombines TRBV7-8 with TRBJ2-5; 9 nucleotides match TRBD2. V was clipped by 6 bases and J by 4 bases; unmatched bases: 6. Germline V gene lookup returns CDR1 SGHVS and CDR2 FQNEAQ. The CDR3 is 14 residues long. The CDR3 region is CASSWAGGGETQYF. The CDR3 bases are TGTGCCAGCAGTTGGGCGGGAGGGGGAGAGACCCAGTACTTC.

This clonotype has more than one count but fewer than ten. The rearrangement links TRBV6-5 to TRBJ1-1, with D tentatively TRBD1 (5 bases). Between the trimmed V and J ends, which lost 6 bases and 4 bases, there was a span of 12 bases. This CDR3 comprises 13 residues. From germline, CDR1 is MNHEY and CDR2 SVGAGI. CDR3 DNA: TGTGCCAGCAGAGACAGTGGGGCCACTGAAGCTTTCTTT. Translated, it gives CASRDSGATEAFF.

This rearrangement joins TRBV11-2 to TRBJ1-1; D perhaps matches TRBD1 (5 bases). Per germline, CDR1 SGHAT and CDR2 FQNNGV. This CDR3 comprises 15 residues. V was trimmed by 5 bases and J by 2 bases, leaving 15 bases between them. This chain's CDR3 is CASSMRAGTNTEAFF. CDR3 coding DNA: TGTGCCAGCAGCATGAGGGCAGGGACTAACACTGAAGCTTTCTTT.

The chain joins TRBV7-2 to TRBJ1-1; D uncertain. Germline CDR1 reads SGHTA; CDR2 reads FQGNSA. The CDR3 length is 15 residues. With 6 bases removed from V and 0 bases from J, the gap between germline ends came to 14 bases. The CDR3 DNA sequence: TGTGCCAGCAGTCAGAGGACGGGAATGAACACTGAAGCTTTCTTT. Its protein is CASSQRTGMNTEAFF.

The chain couples TRBV6-4 to TRBJ1-5; the D gene is possibly TRBD1 (5 bases). The CDR3 spans 14 residues. Germline V gene sequence: CDR1 MRHNA, CDR2 SNTAGT. V was pared by 6 bases and J by 5 bases, with 14 bases between. This chain's CDR3 is CASRGDVTDQPQHF. The DNA for the CDR3 is TGTGCCAGCAGGGGGGACGTCACGGATCAGCCCCAGCATTTT.

This chain joins TRBV7-2 and TRBJ2-7; 7 bases map to TRBD2. Looked up from germline, CDR1 is SGHTA and CDR2 is FQGNSA. This CDR3 spans 14 amino acids. V lost 6 bases to trimming and J lost 3 bases; unmatched junction nucleotides: 8. The CDR3 reads CASREGGSLYEQYF. The CDR3 coding sequence is TGTGCCAGCAGGGAGGGAGGGAGCCTCTACGAGCAGTACTTC.

This chain joins TRBV20-1 and TRBJ1-1, with a tentative D call TRBD1 (6 bases). The CDR3 has 17 amino acids. CDR1 DFQATT and CDR2 SNEGSKA come from the germline V gene (reference sequence). Trimming shortened V by 6 bases and J by 4 bases, and 27 bases separated the two germline ends. DNA for the CDR3: TGCAGTGCCAGCAGCCGGCAGGGGATTAGCGTGGGCACTGAAGCTTTCTTT. It is translated as CSASSRQGISVGTEAFF.

V is TRBV9 and J is TRBJ2-2; D is undetermined. Germline CDR1 and CDR2: SGDLS and YYNGEE. The CDR3 contains 14 residues. V was pared by 0 bases and J by 4 bases, with 7 bases between. CDR3 amino acids: CASSVGWSTGELFF. The CDR3 DNA sequence: TGTGCCAGCAGCGTAGGGTGGAGCACCGGGGAGCTGTTTTTT.

The V gene is TRBV12-3 or TRBV12-4, the J gene TRBJ2-7; the D gene could be TRBD1 or TRBD2 (5 bases each). The CDR3 covers 11 residues. The V end was cut by 5 bases, the J end by 13 bases, with 15 bases between. For the CDR3, the DNA is TGTGCCAGCAGTCCCACCGGGACGGTTTACTTC. Its protein is CASSPTGTVYF.

This clonotype has ten or more counts. Relative to the germline gene, one junction end is altered; a read error may explain this. This chain connects TRBV7-9 to TRBJ1-1; D perhaps matches TRBD1 (5 bases). This CDR3 is built from 12 residues. CDR1 and CDR2 from the germline V gene are SEHNR and FQNEAQ (reference sequence). The chain's CDR3 is CASSLRGAEAFF. The CDR3 coding sequence is TGCGCCAGCAGCTTGAGGGGAGCTGAAGCTTTCTTT.

The rearrangement joins TRBV25-1 to TRBJ1-1, with TRBD1 matching 8 bases. The germline CDR1 and CDR2 sequences are MGHDK and SYGVNS. V shed 5 bases and J 1 base; nucleotides not matched to a gene: 6. The CDR3 covers 15 residues. This CDR3 is CASSYRGAENTEAFF. CDR3 nucleotide sequence: TGTGCCAGCAGTTACAGGGGGGCGGAGAACACTGAAGCTTTCTTT.

This clonotype has a count of ten or more. This chain uses TRBV7-2 with TRBJ2-2; D call uncertain. This CDR3 is 12 amino acids long. The germline CDR1 and CDR2 sequences are SGHTA and FQGNSA. V lost 1 base and J lost 16, with 13 bases in between. The CDR3 sequence: CASSLVFGATFF. The CDR3 DNA reads as TGTGCCAGCAGCTTAGTTTTTGGAGCTACGTTTTTT.

Details on this clonotype: One end of the junction varies from germline; a read error may be responsible. J is TRBJ1-1 and V is TRBV10-1; D may be TRBD1 (6 bases). CDR1 and CDR2 (germline): WNHNN, SYGVQD (reference sequence). The CDR3 runs 16 residues. CDR3 in amino acids: CASIPGHLGWDTEAFF. CDR3 nucleotides: TGTGCCAGCATCCCGGGACACTTAGGATGGGACACTGAAGCTTTCTTT.

The sample holds a few counts of this clonotype. This CDR3 is CASRARTATNTGELFF. The CDR3 DNA follows: TGCGCCAGCAGGGCGAGGACAGCCACGAACACCGGGGAGCTGTTTTTT. The genes are TRBV5-1 and TRBJ2-2; possibly TRBD1 for D (6 bases). CDR3 length: 16 amino acids. The V gene's germline CDR1 is SGHRS and CDR2 YFSETQ. V was trimmed by 5 bases and J by 0 bases, leaving 14 bases between them. Full variable domain (remainder filled in from reference TRBV5-1 and TRBJ2-2): KAGVTQTPRYLIKTRGQQVTLSCSPISGHRSVSWYQQTPGQGLQFLFEYFSETQRNKGNFPGRFSGRQFSNSRSEMNVSTLELGDSALYLCASRARTATNTGELFFGEGSRLTVL.

This clonotype was seen more than once but under ten times. The gene calls are TRBV2 and TRBJ2-7, with D possibly TRBD2 on 6 matching bases. The CDR3 totals 14 residues. Trimming took 7 bases from V and 2 from J, leaving 15 bases between them. Germline loops: CDR1 SNHLY, CDR2 FYNNEI. This chain's CDR3 is CASNGPSATYEQYF. The DNA for the CDR3 is TGTGCCAGCAACGGTCCTAGCGCCACCTACGAGCAGTACTTC.

This clonotype was seen a few times. This chain uses TRBV20-1 with TRBJ1-6; a weak D match, TRBD1 (5 bases). V was cut by 1 base and J by 0 bases, with 16 bases left in between. Germline assignment: CDR1 DFQATT and CDR2 SNEGSKA (reference sequence). This CDR3 comprises 18 residues. The CDR3 loop reads CSARGLLPGSSYNSPLHF. The DNA for the CDR3 is TGCAGTGCTAGAGGTCTCCTTCCAGGGAGCTCCTATAATTCACCCCTCCACTTT.

This clonotype has a count of ten or more. The chain recombines TRBV11-1 with TRBJ1-1; no reliable D call. Trimming removed 2 bases at V and 4 bases at J, with 11 bases between. This CDR3 has 14 amino acids. Per germline, CDR1 SGHAT and CDR2 FQDESV (reference sequence). The chain's CDR3 is CASSLWRSRTEAFF. CDR3 nucleotides: TGTGCCAGCAGCTTATGGCGTAGTCGCACTGAAGCTTTCTTT.

This clonotype has only a few counts. The genes are TRBV7-3 and TRBJ2-2; 7 nucleotides match TRBD1. This CDR3 is 17 amino acids long. Trimming at V came to 6 bases and at J to 4 bases, leaving 14 bases not matched to a gene. Germline V gene sequence: CDR1 SGHTA, CDR2 FQGTGA. The CDR3 nucleotides read TGTGCCAGCAGTCAAACAGGGGCGGGTTCGTTCACCGGGGAGCTGTTTTTT. It translates to CASSQTGAGSFTGELFF.

For this clonotype: A much more abundant neighbour one base away suggests this may be a read error. The gene calls are TRBV7-2 and TRBJ1-2; tentatively, D is TRBD1 (6 bases). Germline V gives CDR1 SGHTA, CDR2 FQGNSA. The CDR3 consists of 14 residues. CDR3 DNA sequence: TGTGCCAGCAGCCGACAGGCCGAATCTCTTGGCTGCACCTTC. Translation: CASSRQAESLGCTF.

This clonotype was recorded many times. This chain uses TRBV7-9 with TRBJ2-7; D call uncertain. The germline gives CDR1 SEHNR, CDR2 FQNEAQ (reference sequence). V gave up 1 base and J gave up 5 bases, with 9 bases separating them. This CDR3 spans 13 amino acids. CDR3 in DNA: TGTGCCAGCAGCTTAGGGAGCAGCCACGAGCAGTACTTC. Its translation: CASSLGSSHEQYF.

V gene TRBV29-1 combines with J gene TRBJ2-2; D is undetermined. From germline, CDR1 is SQVTM and CDR2 ANQGSEA. This CDR3 region has 12 residues. The CDR3 DNA follows: TGCAGTTCGACTCCTTATAGCGGGGAGCTGTTTTTT. Its translation is CSSTPYSGELFF.

The chain combines TRBV10-3 with TRBJ1-2; D is ambiguous. V lost 2 bases to trimming and J lost 5 bases, with 6 bases between them. CDR1 is ENHRY, CDR2 SYGVKD, per germline. This CDR3 contains 12 residues. The CDR3 nucleotides read TGTGCCATCAGTGAGGGACGATATGGCTACACCTTC. Its protein product is CAISEGRYGYTF.

This clonotype was observed many times. The chain is built from TRBV2 and TRBJ2-7, with 10 bases matching TRBD2. The CDR3 consists of 14 residues. Unmatched junction bases numbered 9, after V lost 4 bases and J lost 9 bases. Germline CDR1 reads SNHLY; CDR2 reads FYNNEI. In DNA form, the CDR3 reads TGTGCCAGCAGTGCACAAGGACTAGCGGTGTGGCAGTACTTC. Amino acid sequence: CASSAQGLAVWQYF.

For the CDR3, the DNA is TGCGCCAGCAGCCCGGGACAGGGGGCAAAGCAGTACTTC. Its translation: CASSPGQGAKQYF. The V gene is TRBV5-1, the J gene TRBJ2-7; 12 bases are shared with TRBD1. Trimming took 4 bases from V and 8 from J; bases not matched to a gene: 4. The CDR3 covers 13 residues. Germline V gives CDR1 SGHRS, CDR2 YFSETQ.